This passage covers 13 T cell receptor beta chains from one sample sequenced in a study of blood T cell repertoires in COVID-19. Profiling relied on immunoSEQ multiplex PCR, and the TCRdb table lists in-frame clones only, not all of them. The data hold fewer than 80,000 clones, with roughly 89% observed a single time. The sequencing sample was made of peripheral blood. All receptors derive from a woman aged 45 to 65 with active COVID-19.

The CDR3 loop is CASSSLGARGEETQYF. DNA of the CDR3: TGTGCCAGTAGTTCCCTCGGGGCGCGGGGGGAAGAGACCCAGTACTTC. The rearrangement uses TRBV19 and TRBJ2-5, with 8 nucleotides matching TRBD2. The CDR3 contains 16 residues. CDR1 is LNHDA and CDR2 is SQIVND in the germline V gene (reference sequence). V shed 5 bases and J 3 bases; nucleotides not matched to a gene: 11.

Here the CDR3 DNA reads TGTGCCAGCAGTGATCTTGGGCCTGGCGAAGCTTTCTTT. As protein: CASSDLGPGEAFF. This chain connects TRBV2 to TRBJ1-1; D remains unclear. The CDR3 spans 13 residues. V dropped 3 bases and J dropped 8 bases, with 13 bases sitting between them. The germline V gene encodes CDR1 SNHLY and CDR2 FYNNEI.

This chain joins TRBV6-4 and TRBJ1-2; no clear D. V shed 6 bases and J shed 2 bases, with 19 bases lying between them. This CDR3 has 16 amino acids. Germline assignment: CDR1 MRHNA and CDR2 SNTAGT. The CDR3 protein is CASSGLEIQNNYGYTF. The CDR3 DNA reads TGTGCCAGCAGCGGCCTGGAGATACAAAACAACTATGGCTACACCTTC.

This rearrangement joins TRBV3-1 (or the pseudogene TRBV3-2) to TRBJ1-2; no clear D gene. Trimming stripped 5 bases from V and 5 bases from J, with 21 bases between. The CDR3 has 16 amino acids. The V gene's germline CDR1 is LGHDT and CDR2 YNNKEL (reference sequence). The CDR3 DNA sequence: TGTGCCAGCAGCGATGTTGGTGGCGTCAGGTCTTATGGCTACACCTTC. The encoded protein is CASSDVGGVRSYGYTF.

As DNA, the CDR3 is TGTGCCACCAGTGCTCCTCCGGGACAGGGACGCACTGAAGCTTTCTTT. This codes for CATSAPPGQGRTEAFF. This chain links TRBV24-1 with TRBJ1-1; 9 bases map to TRBD1. V lost 5 bases to trimming and J lost 4 bases; unmatched junction nucleotides: 10. The germline V gene encodes CDR1 KGHDR and CDR2 SFDVKD. The length of the CDR3 is 16 residues.

The chain is built from TRBV15 and TRBJ2-5, with 10 bases fitting TRBD1. The V segment lost 0 bases and the J segment 5 bases; nucleotides outside the gene matches: 12. The CDR3 contains 18 residues. Per the germline V gene, CDR1 is LNHNV and CDR2 is YYDKDF (reference sequence). The CDR3 is CATSRDPSRTGGVETQYF. As DNA, the CDR3 is TGTGCCACCAGCAGAGACCCATCTCGGACAGGGGGAGTTGAGACCCAGTACTTC.

The chain combines TRBV5-4 with TRBJ2-7; 9 bases fit TRBD2. Germline V lookup: CDR1 SGHNT, CDR2 YYREEE (reference sequence). Trimming cost V 3 bases and J 3 bases; bases outside gene matches: 13. The CDR3 length is 17 residues. The CDR3 DNA sequence: TGTGCCAGCAGCTCCGTACTTTTAGCGGGAGTGCGCTACGAGCAGTACTTC. Amino acids: CASSSVLLAGVRYEQYF.

The gene calls are TRBV10-2 and TRBJ2-7; a weak D match, TRBD1 (5 bases). This CDR3 region has 13 residues. Germline V lookup: CDR1 WSHSY, CDR2 SAAADI. V was trimmed by 2 bases and J by 6 bases, leaving 11 bases between them. The CDR3: CASSEDRRVEQYF. DNA for the CDR3: TGCGCCAGCAGTGAGGACAGACGGGTCGAGCAGTACTTC.

About this clone: A junction end diverges from the germline sequence, so it may reflect a read error. The chain recombines TRBV11-2 with TRBJ1-2; 8 positions match TRBD1. The CDR3 consists of 15 residues. Germline V lookup: CDR1 SGHAT, CDR2 FQNNGV. The CDR3 loop reads CASSPRTGTNFGYTF. The CDR3 DNA reads as TGTGCCAGCAGCCCGCGGACAGGGACTAACTTTGGCTACACCTTC.

The rearrangement joins TRBV6-5 to TRBJ1-1, with TRBD1 as a possible D gene (6 bases). The V end lost 6 bases, the J end lost 10 bases, and 18 bases lay between the germline ends. Germline loops: CDR1 MNHEY, CDR2 SVGAGI. The CDR3 consists of 13 residues. The CDR3 DNA reads TGTGCCAGCAGATATAACAGGGATTATGGAGCTTTCTTT. It yields the protein CASRYNRDYGAFF.

This clone was counted at least ten times. The chain carries TRBV7-3 and TRBJ2-2, with TRBD1 as a possible D gene (6 bases). V shed 5 bases and J shed 2 bases, with 9 bases lying between them. The CDR3 spans 14 residues. The germline V gene encodes CDR1 SGHTA and CDR2 FQGTGA. The CDR3 bases are TGTGCCAGCAGCACGGACAGTAACACCGGGGAGCTGTTTTTT. It yields the protein CASSTDSNTGELFF.

The rearrangement links TRBV25-1 to TRBJ1-1; 9 positions agree with TRBD1. The CDR3 is made up of 14 amino acids. V was pared by 7 bases and J by 7 bases, with 10 bases of the junction left unmatched. The germline V gene encodes CDR1 MGHDK and CDR2 SYGVNS. CDR3 bases: TGTGCCAGCATCGACTGGACAGGGGTAGGTGAAGCTTTCTTT. This encodes CASIDWTGVGEAFF. The whole variable domain, remainder taken from reference TRBV25-1 and TRBJ1-1, is EADIYQTPRYLVIGTGKKITLECSQTMGHDKMYWYQQDPGMELHLIHYSYGVNSTEKGDLSSESTVSRIRTEHFPLTLESARPSHTSQYLCASIDWTGVGEAFFGQGTRLTVV.

The V gene is TRBV24-1, the J gene TRBJ1-1; 7 bases fit TRBD1. V lost 8 bases, J lost 3 bases, and 14 bases stayed unmatched. Germline values: CDR1 KGHDR, CDR2 SFDVKD. The CDR3 contains 16 residues. This CDR3 reads CATISEQDRKYTEAFF. CDR3 coding DNA: TGTGCCACCATATCCGAGCAGGACAGGAAGTACACTGAAGCTTTCTTT.